This is a list of T cell receptor beta chains from one sample in a study of T cells expressing NK-cell markers. TCRdb reworked the 5' RACE reads into one entry per CDR3 protein, no DNA. The table lists approximately 550,000 distinct CDR3 sequences. The sample comprised blood T cells: a sorted CD56 or NKG2C T cell subset, CD4+ or CD8+ T cells, or bulk PBMC T cells (not recorded which). These receptors all come from a man aged 18 to 30 in good health. Both conserved end residues are part of each CDR3. The order of the fields is V gene, J gene, CDR3 protein.

>TRBV6-6|TRBJ2-1
CASSFLGIGEQFF
>TRBV4-1|TRBJ2-3
CASSQGFGRGLGTDTQYF
>TRBV6-5|TRBJ1-1
CASTARNTEAFF
>TRBV2|TRBJ2-2
CASSDSGGNGELFF
>TRBV6-6|TRBJ2-1
CASSPLSGSGFF
>TRBV5-1|TRBJ1-2
CASSLVAGNDGYTF
>TRBV11-1|TRBJ2-1
CASSTYKQGIGHEQFF
>TRBV28|TRBJ1-5
CASTISDRDWSQPQHF
>TRBV24-1|TRBJ2-1
CATSDLGLAGGDSYNEQFF
>TRBV5-1|TRBJ2-1
CASSLRLAGASSYNEQFF
>TRBV12-3/TRBV12-4|TRBJ2-1
CASSGLAGPYNEQFF
>TRBV9|TRBJ2-7
CASSLRAGGDEQYF
>TRBV3-1|TRBJ2-2
CASSQDRLAGSSGELFF
>TRBV7-2|TRBJ2-3
CASSLNPRVSTDTQYF
>TRBV12-3/TRBV12-4|TRBJ1-2
CASSPWTENYGYTF
>TRBV11-2|TRBJ2-3
CASSLKAAGPSTDTQYF
>TRBV11-2|TRBJ2-1
CASSRTTRLAGGNNEQFF
>TRBV20-1|TRBJ2-7
CSARVPGPNSYEQYF
>TRBV7-9|TRBJ1-5
CASSLGIQPQHF
>TRBV6-1|TRBJ2-1
CASSPRSGQGNMGEQFF
>TRBV5-5|TRBJ2-3
CASSSQGAAQYF
>TRBV29-1|TRBJ2-7
CSVVRIGHHEQYF
>TRBV20-1|TRBJ2-1
CSAMYRVYEQFF
>TRBV4-1|TRBJ1-1
CASSQAGQGGTEAFF
>TRBV9|TRBJ2-5
CASNTGEQETQYF
>TRBV10-3|TRBJ1-4
CAISESTEKLFF
>TRBV30|TRBJ2-2
CAWSVLDSSTGELFF
>TRBV5-1|TRBJ1-3
CASRLGAGNTIYF
>TRBV3-1|TRBJ1-2
CASSQDDPGGYTF
>TRBV5-1|TRBJ2-3
CASSLAGRIDTQYF
>TRBV5-1|TRBJ2-3
CASSPLGGRERRDTQYF
>TRBV7-3|TRBJ2-7
CASSLPGTGGEQYF
>TRBV7-2|TRBJ2-7
CASSFSLAGAVYEQYF
>TRBV7-9|TRBJ1-2
CASSLSGDPYGYTF
>TRBV7-9|TRBJ1-5
CASSRQGLGQPQHF
>TRBV5-1|TRBJ1-6
CASSLGDENSPLHF
>TRBV4-2|TRBJ2-1
CASSPELGEQFF
>TRBV15|TRBJ1-5
CATSRDRDRGLRDQPQHF
>TRBV27|TRBJ1-2
CASSLSYFDRVDGYTF
>TRBV15|TRBJ2-1
CATRRGPSGGEQFF
>TRBV6-2/TRBV6-3|TRBJ2-2
CASSYVLAGGRVTGELFF
>TRBV5-6|TRBJ2-1
CASSPGTSGIDLYEQFF
>TRBV6-1|TRBJ1-2
CATFPGQGYYGYTF
>TRBV15|TRBJ1-5
CATSRDGTSGQPQHF
>TRBV5-5|TRBJ2-7
CASSLASGVYEQYF
>TRBV12-3/TRBV12-4|TRBJ2-3
CASSSQGPGNLDTQYF
>TRBV12-3/TRBV12-4|TRBJ1-2
CASSLNAGNYGYTF
>TRBV20-1|TRBJ1-5
CSAKRTAQYQPQHF
>TRBV27|TRBJ2-1
CASSLGVAGASGEQFF
>TRBV27|TRBJ1-2
CASSLSGRNYGYTF
>TRBV7-9|TRBJ2-1
CASSARPLDEQFF
>TRBV5-6|TRBJ2-5
CASSRGTPQETQYF
>TRBV6-5|TRBJ1-2
CASSPRQVLGYGYTF
>TRBV29-1|TRBJ2-1
CSVEGLWTSGLNEQFF
>TRBV19|TRBJ2-6
CATGGTGVTYNVLTF